The 16 T cell receptor beta chains presented below share a single source sample, sequenced in a study of blood T cell repertoires in COVID-19. Sequencing used immunoSEQ multiplex PCR; TCRdb keeps in-frame clones, though not all of them. The repertoire holds under 150,000 clones, with roughly 84% as singletons. The specimen sequenced was peripheral blood. The source is a woman between 70 and 85 years old who had recovered from COVID-19.

The count of this clone is one. The chain joins TRBV9 to TRBJ2-7; 15 bases are shared with TRBD2. After removal of 0 bases from V and 4 bases from J, the junction contained 8 bases not matched to a gene. The CDR3 length is 18 residues. The germline gives CDR1 SGDLS, CDR2 YYNGEE. Here the CDR3 DNA reads TGTGCCAGCAGCGTAGCTCCTGGACTAGCGGGAGGGTTGTACGAGCAGTACTTC. This sequence encodes CASSVAPGLAGGLYEQYF.

The rearrangement joins TRBV12-3 or TRBV12-4 to TRBJ2-1, with D maybe TRBD2 (6 bases). Trimming removed 6 bases at V and 6 bases at J, with 9 bases between. CDR3 length equals 12 residues. The CDR3 region has the DNA TGTGCCAGCAGCAAGACTAGCAATGAGCAGTTCTTC. Its translation: CASSKTSNEQFF.

This clone appeared once. The rearrangement uses TRBV7-2 and TRBJ1-5; D unresolved. From germline, CDR1 is SGHTA and CDR2 FQGNSA. V lost 2 bases and J lost 7, with 9 bases in between. CDR3 length: 13 residues. CDR3 in DNA: TGTGCCAGCAGCTTATGGGCGCGACAGCCCCAGCATTTT. Protein sequence: CASSLWARQPQHF.

The V and J genes are TRBV9 and TRBJ2-7; D possibly corresponds to TRBD2 (5 bases). The CDR3 covers 15 residues. Germline lookup yields CDR1 SGDLS and CDR2 YYNGEE. Trimming cost V 0 bases and J 1 base, with 11 bases left between them. In DNA form, the CDR3 reads TGTGCCAGCAGCGTAGAAACGGGGAGTTCCTACGAGCAGTACTTC. Protein: CASSVETGSSYEQYF.

The chain carries TRBV10-3 and TRBJ2-1; TRBD2 is a possible D gene (6 bases). This CDR3 is 15 amino acids long. Germline V gene lookup returns CDR1 ENHRY and CDR2 SYGVKD. V was clipped by 0 bases and J by 10 bases, with 16 bases between them. The CDR3 nucleotides are TGTGCCATCAGTGAGTCAAGGACTGCCCGGGGGGAGCAGTTCTTC. Translation gives CAISESRTARGEQFF.

CDR3 residues: CAWGPDRYEQYF. DNA for the CDR3: TGTGCCTGGGGACCCGACAGGTACGAGCAGTACTTC. The chain links TRBV30 to TRBJ2-7; perhaps TRBD1 as D (6 bases). The germline V gene has CDR1 GTSNPN and CDR2 SVGIG (reference sequence). V was shortened by 5 bases and J by 4 bases, with 12 bases between the two germline ends. The CDR3 has 12 residues.

The chain is built from TRBV3-1 (or the pseudogene TRBV3-2) and TRBJ1-2; D not certain. Germline V gives CDR1 LGHDT, CDR2 YNNKEL (reference sequence). With 4 bases removed from V and 4 bases from J, the gap between germline ends came to 10 bases. The CDR3 loop spans 13 amino acids. The CDR3 loop reads CASSLPAGYGYTF. DNA of the CDR3: TGTGCCAGCAGCCTCCCGGCAGGCTATGGCTACACCTTC.

This chain uses TRBV9 with TRBJ1-2; TRBD1 matches 8 bases. There are 13 residues in the CDR3. V was pared by 3 bases and J by 4 bases, with 2 bases of the junction left unmatched. Germline V gene sequence: CDR1 SGDLS, CDR2 YYNGEE. The CDR3, as DNA: TGTGCCAGCAGCGAAGGGACAGGCTATGGCTACACCTTC. Protein sequence: CASSEGTGYGYTF.

The chain joins TRBV7-2 to TRBJ1-4; TRBD1 matches at 9 bases. Per germline, CDR1 SGHTA and CDR2 FQGNSA. The CDR3 spans 14 residues. V was clipped by 6 bases and J by 8 bases; unmatched bases: 7. CDR3 in DNA: TGTGCCAGCAGTCCGGACAGGGGAGGGGAAAAACTGTTTTTT. Protein sequence: CASSPDRGGEKLFF.

The chain links TRBV28 to TRBJ1-3; D perhaps matches TRBD1 (6 bases). Germline V gene lookup returns CDR1 MDHEN and CDR2 SYDVKM. The CDR3 consists of 16 residues. Trimming cost V 2 bases and J 2 bases, with 13 bases left between them. In nucleotides, the CDR3 is TGTGCCAGCAGTTTACAACAGGGTCGCGCTGGAAACACCATATATTTT. It is translated as CASSLQQGRAGNTIYF.

This clone was observed a few times. This sequence joins TRBV24-1 and TRBJ1-2; D possibly corresponds to TRBD1 (5 bases). Trimming took 6 bases from V and 7 from J, leaving 14 bases between them. This CDR3 contains 13 residues. The V gene's germline CDR1 is KGHDR and CDR2 SFDVKD. Here the CDR3 reads CATSFQGGGGYTF. The CDR3 coding sequence is TGTGCCACCAGTTTTCAGGGAGGTGGTGGCTACACCTTC.

Only a few counts were recorded for this clone. This chain connects TRBV6-2 or TRBV6-3 to TRBJ2-5; 8 nucleotides line up with TRBD2. Germline-derived CDR1 and CDR2 are MNHEY and SVGEGT. This CDR3 has 16 amino acids. V lost 6 bases and J lost 5; bases outside the gene matches: 14. The CDR3 coding sequence is TGTGCCAGCAGCGCAGGGAGGAGGACTAGCTGGGAGACCCAGTACTTC. This sequence encodes CASSAGRRTSWETQYF.

This clone occurred a few times. The chain couples TRBV19 to TRBJ1-6; a possible D gene is TRBD1 (6 bases). Germline V gene sequence: CDR1 LNHDA, CDR2 SQIVND (reference sequence). CDR3 length: 15 amino acids. With 3 bases removed from V and 8 bases from J, the gap between germline ends came to 14 bases. The CDR3 bases are TGTGCCAGTAGTATTGGCGACAGGACCCATTCACCCCTCCACTTT. This translates into CASSIGDRTHSPLHF.

The chain has TRBV3-1 (or the pseudogene TRBV3-2) and TRBJ2-5; TRBD1 aligns across 8 bases. The germline V gene has CDR1 LGHDT and CDR2 YNNKEL (reference sequence). This CDR3 spans 16 amino acids. With V trimmed by 3 bases and J by 5 bases, 11 bases remained unmatched. The CDR3 sequence: CASSHQLDRVSETQYF. The CDR3 DNA reads TGTGCCAGCAGCCATCAGCTGGACAGGGTTAGCGAGACCCAGTACTTC.

The chain employs TRBV27 and TRBJ2-3; D may be TRBD2 (5 bases). This CDR3 has 16 residues. From germline, CDR1 is MNHEY and CDR2 SMNVEV (reference sequence). With 4 bases removed from V and 0 bases from J, the gap between germline ends came to 14 bases. In nucleotides, the CDR3 is TGTGCCAGCAGTTCTCCTAGCACCCCTAGCACAGATACGCAGTATTTT. Encoded protein: CASSSPSTPSTDTQYF.

The rearrangement joins TRBV30 to TRBJ2-7; 8 nucleotides match TRBD1. The germline V gene has CDR1 GTSNPN and CDR2 SVGIG (reference sequence). The CDR3 contains 12 residues. V was pared by 5 bases and J by 7 bases, with 7 bases of the junction left unmatched. This chain's CDR3 is CAWDTGGREQYF. CDR3 coding DNA: TGTGCCTGGGATACAGGGGGGCGTGAGCAGTACTTC.